Below, 19 T cell receptor beta chains from the same sample are listed, as sequenced in a study of T cell responses to AZD1222 COVID-19 vaccine. Profiling relied on immunoSEQ multiplex PCR, and the TCRdb table lists in-frame clones only, not all of them. The top ten hold about a tenth of the sample, which has roughly 150,000 clones, roughly 92% seen once. The sample in question was peripheral blood, obtained 28 days after the second AZD1222 dose. These receptors all stem from an adult who received the AZD1222 COVID-19 vaccine.

The DNA of the CDR3 is TGTGCCAGCAGCTTGGACGGCTGGAGCTCCTACAATGAGCAGTTCTTC. Protein product: CASSLDGWSSYNEQFF. J is TRBJ2-1 and V is TRBV5-6; D gene unclear. Germline CDR1 SGHDT, CDR2 YYEEEE. CDR3 length: 16 amino acids. V gave up 0 bases and J gave up 0 bases, with 10 bases separating them. Drawing the rest from reference TRBV5-6 and TRBJ2-1, the complete variable domain is DAGVTQSPTHLIKTRGQQVTLRCSPKSGHDTVSWYQQALGQGPQFIFQYYEEEERQRGNFPDRFSGHQFPNYSSELNVNALLLGDSALYLCASSLDGWSSYNEQFFGPGTRLTVL.

V and J are TRBV7-9 and TRBJ1-1; no clear D gene. Germline CDR1 is SEHNR and CDR2 is FQNEAQ (reference sequence). The CDR3 has 15 amino acids. Trimming pared 0 bases from V and 2 bases from J, leaving 10 bases between. Here the CDR3 DNA reads TGTGCCAGCAGCTTAGCGATAATGGCTAACACTGAAGCTTTCTTT. The encoded protein is CASSLAIMANTEAFF.

The rearrangement links TRBV4-3 to TRBJ1-1; no reliable D call. CDR3 size: 14 residues. Germline values: CDR1 LGHNA, CDR2 YSLEER. Trimming took off 1 base at V and 1 base at J, with 7 bases between the two ends. The CDR3 loop reads CASSQVSPNTEAFF. The CDR3 region has the DNA TGCGCCAGCAGCCAAGTGAGCCCGAACACTGAAGCTTTCTTT.

The chain recombines TRBV2 with TRBJ1-6; D perhaps matches TRBD1 (5 bases). Germline CDR1 is SNHLY and CDR2 is FYNNEI. The CDR3 totals 14 residues. V was pared by 7 bases and J by 6 bases, with 13 bases between. The DNA for the CDR3 is TGTGCCAGCACCAAAGGGGATACTAATTCACCCCTCCACTTT. This translates into CASTKGDTNSPLHF.

This clone was found a few times. J is TRBJ2-2 and V is TRBV6-5; TRBD1 aligns across 9 bases. The CDR3 runs to 15 residues. The ends lost 7 bases at V and 3 bases at J; junction bases unmatched: 6. CDR1 and CDR2 (germline): MNHEY, SVGAGI. The CDR3 coding sequence is TGTGCCAGCAATGTACAGGGGGCGCACACCGGGGAGCTGTTTTTT. This gives the protein CASNVQGAHTGELFF.

This clone was recorded once. J is TRBJ2-3 and V is TRBV30; the D gene could be TRBD1 or TRBD2 (5 bases each). The CDR3 loop spans 13 amino acids. Deletions cut 5 bases from V and 2 bases from J, with 11 bases between. Germline V gene sequence: CDR1 GTSNPN, CDR2 SVGIG (reference sequence). The DNA of the CDR3 is TGTGCCTGGTCTCGAGGGGCCACAGATACGCAGTATTTT. Amino acids: CAWSRGATDTQYF.

The chain uses TRBV19 and TRBJ1-3; TRBD1 matches 10 bases. Germline CDR1 is LNHDA and CDR2 is SQIVND (reference sequence). The CDR3 consists of 13 residues. Germline trimming cut 4 bases from V and 10 bases from J; bases unmatched to any gene: 4. The CDR3 region has the DNA TGTGCCAGTAGTACCGACAGGGGGCATACCATATATTTT. Translation: CASSTDRGHTIYF.

The V gene is TRBV6-1, the J gene TRBJ1-1; D uncertain. This CDR3 spans 14 amino acids. With 1 base removed from V and 5 bases from J, the gap between germline ends came to 11 bases. Germline CDR1 reads MNHNS; CDR2 reads SASEGT. Written as DNA, the CDR3 is TGTGCCAGCAGTGAAGTAGGGATACGGACTGAAGCTTTCTTT. Its protein product is CASSEVGIRTEAFF.

The V and J genes are TRBV6-5 and TRBJ2-7; maybe TRBD1 (5 bases). The germline CDR1 and CDR2 sequences are MNHEY and SVGAGI. V lost 6 bases and J lost 2, with 17 bases in between. The CDR3 sequence is 15 residues long. As DNA, the CDR3 is TGTGCCAGCAGCTTCAGGGTGAATGGTCCCTACGAGCAGTACGTC. Its protein is CASSFRVNGPYEQYV.

The rearrangement uses TRBV5-6 and TRBJ2-2; D not certain. V was shortened by 2 bases and J by 6 bases, with 8 bases between the two germline ends. Germline V gene data show CDR1 as SGHDT and CDR2 as YYEEEE. This CDR3 comprises 13 residues. The CDR3 reads CASSFWDAGELFF. DNA of the CDR3: TGTGCCAGCAGCTTCTGGGATGCCGGGGAGCTGTTTTTT.

The chain uses TRBV6-2 or TRBV6-3 and TRBJ2-7, with 7 bases fitting TRBD2. This CDR3 is 14 amino acids long. The germline gives CDR1 MNHEY, CDR2 SVGEGT. The J segment lost 5 bases and the V segment lost 5 bases, leaving 9 bases of the junction unmatched. CDR3 sequence: CASSARLAAHEQYV. CDR3 DNA sequence: TGTGCCAGCAGTGCACGACTAGCTGCCCACGAGCAGTACGTC.

This clone was counted once. This chain connects TRBV6-5 to TRBJ1-1; 7 bases fit TRBD1. Losses at the gene ends were 7 bases for V and 1 base for J; bases not matched to a gene: 6. Germline values: CDR1 MNHEY, CDR2 SVGAGI. This CDR3 contains 14 residues. The CDR3, as DNA: TGTGCCAGCACCCGGGGGGACAGGAACACTGAAGCTTTCTTT. Its translation: CASTRGDRNTEAFF.

J is TRBJ2-7 and V is TRBV7-2; 9 bases map to TRBD1. Unmatched junction bases numbered 8, after V lost 5 bases and J lost 3 bases. The CDR3 extends over 15 amino acids. The germline CDR1 and CDR2 sequences are SGHTA and FQGNSA. The CDR3 loop reads CASSLTGTGYYEQYF. For the CDR3, the DNA is TGTGCCAGCAGCCTAACCGGGACAGGGTACTACGAGCAGTACTTC. The variable domain in full, completed from reference TRBV7-2 and TRBJ2-7, reads GAGVSQSPSNKVTEKGKDVELRCDPISGHTALYWYRQSLGQGLEFLIYFQGNSAPDKSGLPSDRFSAERTGGSVSTLTIQRTQQEDSAVYLCASSLTGTGYYEQYFGPGTRLTVT.

This sequence joins TRBV5-4 and TRBJ1-2, with D perhaps TRBD1 (5 bases). V lost 1 base, J lost 6 bases, and 13 bases lay in between. This CDR3 comprises 14 residues. Per the germline V gene, CDR1 is SGHNT and CDR2 is YYREEE (reference sequence). This chain's CDR3 is CASSLTGGSDGYTF. As DNA, the CDR3 is TGTGCCAGCAGCTTGACGGGGGGTTCAGATGGCTACACCTTC.

This clone was counted a few times. V usage is TRBV2 and J usage is TRBJ2-3; TRBD2 aligns across 14 bases. The CDR3 runs 15 residues. The J segment lost 6 bases and the V segment lost 3 bases, leaving 2 bases of the junction unmatched. Germline CDR1 reads SNHLY; CDR2 reads FYNNEI. The CDR3 coding sequence is TGTGCCAGCAGTGAGGGACTAGCGGGAGTTGATACGCAGTATTTT. Residues: CASSEGLAGVDTQYF.

The V call is TRBV28, the J call TRBJ2-2; perhaps TRBD2 as D (6 bases). Germline V lookup: CDR1 MDHEN, CDR2 SYDVKM. The CDR3 has 14 residues. V lost 6 bases and J lost 5, with 13 bases in between. The CDR3 DNA sequence: TGTGCCAGCAGGGAGACTAGAGATACCGGGGAGCTGTTTTTT. This encodes CASRETRDTGELFF.

The J gene is TRBJ1-3, the V gene TRBV6-5; TRBD1 agrees at 8 bases. Germline trimming cut 6 bases from V and 6 bases from J; bases unmatched to any gene: 7. The CDR3 totals 14 residues. CDR1 is MNHEY and CDR2 is SVGAGI in the germline V gene. CDR3 bases: TGTGCCAGCAGCCCGAACCAGGGGGCAAACACCATATATTTT. Its translation: CASSPNQGANTIYF.

The chain is built from TRBV7-9 and TRBJ1-4; D gene uncertain. The CDR3 has 14 amino acids. Trimming removed 3 bases at V and 8 bases at J, with 13 bases between. Looked up from germline, CDR1 is SEHNR and CDR2 is FQNEAQ (reference sequence). The CDR3 spells CASSFPNLGEKLFF. The CDR3, as DNA: TGTGCCAGCAGCTTTCCGAACTTGGGGGAAAAACTGTTTTTT.

The genes are TRBV6-5 and TRBJ2-5, with 9 bases fitting TRBD2. The CDR3 loop spans 14 amino acids. V lost 10 bases to trimming and J lost 7 bases; unmatched junction nucleotides: 13. The germline gives CDR1 MNHEY, CDR2 SVGAGI. CDR3 nucleotides: TGTGCCACCCTGACTAGCGGCGTTGCAAGGACCCAGTACTTC. Translated, it gives CATLTSGVARTQYF.